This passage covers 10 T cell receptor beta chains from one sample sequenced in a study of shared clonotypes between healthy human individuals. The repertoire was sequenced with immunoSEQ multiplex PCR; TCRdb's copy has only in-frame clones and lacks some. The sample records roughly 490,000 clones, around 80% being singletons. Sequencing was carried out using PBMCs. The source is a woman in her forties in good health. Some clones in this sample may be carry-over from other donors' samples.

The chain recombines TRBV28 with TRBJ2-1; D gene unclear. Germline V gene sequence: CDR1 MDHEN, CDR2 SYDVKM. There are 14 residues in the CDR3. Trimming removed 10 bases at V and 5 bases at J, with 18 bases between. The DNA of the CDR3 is TGTGCCACCAGACCCGGCGGCCGCCACAATGAGCAGTTCTTC. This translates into CATRPGGRHNEQFF.

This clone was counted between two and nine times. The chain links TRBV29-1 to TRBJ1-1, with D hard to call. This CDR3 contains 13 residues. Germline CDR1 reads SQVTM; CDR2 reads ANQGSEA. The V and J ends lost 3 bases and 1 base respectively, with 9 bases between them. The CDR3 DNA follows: TGCAGCGTTGAGAGGGAGAGGAACACTGAAGCTTTCTTT. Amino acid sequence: CSVERERNTEAFF.

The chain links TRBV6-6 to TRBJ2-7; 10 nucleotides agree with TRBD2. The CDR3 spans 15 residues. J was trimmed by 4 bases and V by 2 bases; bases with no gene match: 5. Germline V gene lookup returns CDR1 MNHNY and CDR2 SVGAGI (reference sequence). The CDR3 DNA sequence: TGTGCCAGCAGTTACACCTCTAGCGGGAGTTACGAGCAGTACTTC. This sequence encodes CASSYTSSGSYEQYF.

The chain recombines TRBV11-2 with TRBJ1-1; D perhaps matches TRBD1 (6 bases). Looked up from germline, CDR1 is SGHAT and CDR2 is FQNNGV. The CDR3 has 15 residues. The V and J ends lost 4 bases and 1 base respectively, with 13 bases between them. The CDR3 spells CASSSPGTKNTEAFF. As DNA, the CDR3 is TGTGCCAGCAGCTCGCCCGGGACAAAGAACACTGAAGCTTTCTTT.

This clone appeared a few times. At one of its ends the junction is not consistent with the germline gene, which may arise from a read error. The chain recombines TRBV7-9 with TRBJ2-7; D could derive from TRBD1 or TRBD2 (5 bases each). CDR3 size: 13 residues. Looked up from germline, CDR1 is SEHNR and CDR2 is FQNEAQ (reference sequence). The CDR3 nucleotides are TGTGCCAGCAGCTTAGCCGGGGACGACCAGTGTCGTTTC. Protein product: CASSLAGDDQCRF.

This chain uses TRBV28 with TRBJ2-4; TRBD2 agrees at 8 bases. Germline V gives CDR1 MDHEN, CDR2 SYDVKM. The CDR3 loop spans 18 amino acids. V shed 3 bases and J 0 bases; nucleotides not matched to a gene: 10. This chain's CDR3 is CASSFEAGVGLAKNIQYF. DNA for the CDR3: TGTGCCAGCAGTTTTGAAGCGGGAGTGGGACTAGCCAAAAACATTCAGTACTTC.

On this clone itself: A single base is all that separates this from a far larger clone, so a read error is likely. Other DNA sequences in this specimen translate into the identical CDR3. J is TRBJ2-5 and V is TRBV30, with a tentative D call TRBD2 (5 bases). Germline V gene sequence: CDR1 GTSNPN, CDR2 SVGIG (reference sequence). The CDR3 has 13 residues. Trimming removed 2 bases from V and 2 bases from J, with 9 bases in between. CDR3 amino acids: CAWSYSAQETQYF. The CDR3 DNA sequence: TGTGCCTGGAGTTATAGCGCTCAAGAGACCCAGTACTTC.

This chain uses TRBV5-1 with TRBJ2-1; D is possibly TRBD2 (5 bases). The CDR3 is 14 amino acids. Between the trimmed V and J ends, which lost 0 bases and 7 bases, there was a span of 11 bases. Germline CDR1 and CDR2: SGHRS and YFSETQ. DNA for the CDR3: TGCGCCAGCAGCTTGGCCCCAGCGGAGAATGAGCAGTTCTTC. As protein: CASSLAPAENEQFF.

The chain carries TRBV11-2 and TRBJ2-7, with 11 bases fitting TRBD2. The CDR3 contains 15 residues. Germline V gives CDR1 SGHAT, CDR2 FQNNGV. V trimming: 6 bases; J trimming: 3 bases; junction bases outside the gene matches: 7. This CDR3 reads CASRDSGRAHYEQYF. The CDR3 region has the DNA TGTGCCAGCAGAGATAGCGGGAGGGCCCACTACGAGCAGTACTTC.

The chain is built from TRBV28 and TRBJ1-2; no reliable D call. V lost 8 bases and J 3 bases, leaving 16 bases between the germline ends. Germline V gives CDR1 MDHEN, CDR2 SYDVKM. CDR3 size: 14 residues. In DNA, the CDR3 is TGTGCCAGCCTAGGTGGCGGACGGGACTATGGCTACACCTTC. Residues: CASLGGGRDYGYTF.